This T cell receptor beta chain derives from a study of cytotoxic CD8 clonotypes in ibrutinib-treated CLL (dated by TCRdb to the early 2020s). Concerning the study at large: The cohort had 11 to 12 relapsed/refractory and some 15 treatment-naive patients; approximately 17 were IGHV unmutated. Responses were partial in about 25 patients and complete in 2; after median 68 months follow-up, about 14 stayed in remission and some twelve progressed. Response samples were taken after a median of about a year on treatment, ranging from about 6 to 36 months. Samples averaged approximately 250,000 productive templates and more than 85,000 productive rearrangements. Of the 90 or so participants in the trial, 25 to 30 had longitudinal samples available. Cryopreserved peripheral blood mononuclear cells were obtained prior to treatment, at the time of response, and at either disease progression or sustained remission.

Each clonotype received, on average, around 10x coverage in deep resolution sequencing performed on a MiSeq, where the target depth lay between 1 in 1 million and 1 in 200,000 T cells. The immunoSEQ hsTCRB Kit was used to generate TCR beta libraries. Concerning the study's data processing: The data were analyzed with ImmunoSEQ Analyzer and ImmunoSEQ Data Assistant, and V, D and J gene assignments followed IMGT definitions. Clonality, which ranges from 0 to 1, was calculated by subtracting the normalized Shannon entropy of productive rearrangement frequencies from one. Only overrepresented clonotypes making up at least 0.05% of each patient's repertoire were included in the public clonotype analysis. Around 13 age-matched healthy donor repertoires from immuneACCESS were used as controls for clonality. TCRdb carries this immuneACCESS record with in-frame sequences only. Its versions omit some clonotypes, under half of them owing to an unresolved V gene in the studies checked, with the rest unexplained. V and J calls plus clone size are reproduced from that table; the DNA served to infer D and trimming. The sample yields hundreds of thousands of clones; roughly 79% were counted once. Clones ranked in the top ten supply 6.5% to 8.5% of the sample.

Trimmed from V: 1 base; trimmed from J: 2 bases; junction bases lacking a gene match: 5. The CDR3 measures 17 amino acids from cysteine to phenylalanine. Only the CDR3 portion is preserved as DNA: 51 bases, with reading frame beginning at the first base. Based on the germline V gene (reference sequence), the CDR1 and CDR2 sequences are LNHDA and SQIVND. Around 2 micrograms of genomic DNA were extracted from cryopreserved PBMCs for TCR beta library preparation. Longitudinal blood samples from CLL patients receiving ibrutinib monotherapy were subjected to high-throughput TCR beta sequencing. Patients were enrolled in a phase 2 open-label single-center ibrutinib monotherapy trial. Concerning this clone: What this receptor recognizes is not known. No much larger clone is present one base from it, and per-base qualities are unavailable.

What the research found in general, with its limitations: Sampling times were not matched between patients in sustained remission and patients whose disease was progressing, and lymph node repertoires were not examined. Public clonotypes were rare and either contracted or stayed stable during treatment, and the rise in clonality at ibrutinib response reflected the expansion of private clonotypes. Clonality increased at ibrutinib response, stayed stable in sustained remission, and fell back toward baseline at progression. Baseline clonality exceeded that of age-matched healthy donors and correlated strongly with circulating CD8+ T-cell counts.

Recombination joined TRBV19 with TRBJ2-6; TRBD1 lines up with 7 middle nucleotides. This receptor was obtained from a human donor with chronic lymphocytic leukemia. This material consisted of PBMCs, taken before ibrutinib treatment. The CDR3: CASSIALDRAGANVLTF. In nucleotides, the sequence is TGTGCCAGTAGTATAGCCCTCGACAGGGCTGGGGCCAACGTCCTGACTTTC.